The sequence of this T cell receptor beta chain was determined in a study of T cells in women clearing cervical HPV infection. Points from the study as a whole: Cases and controls were distinguished at AUC around 0.87 by richness and V genes. T-cell numbers per sample were unknown and may explain richness differences.

Genomic DNA, averaging roughly 1,200 ng per sample, yielded TCR beta CDR3 via immunoSEQ. Only in-frame clones appear in the TCRdb table, and some are missing; sequencing was by immunoSEQ multiplex PCR. Across about 23,000 clones, the top ten clones capture under 3.5% of the sample. For this clone: Antigen specificity is unknown. Read data end 3 residues before the CDR3 end; the end is taken from the germline J gene.

The CDR3 consists of 13 residues. From germline, CDR1 is SEHNR and CDR2 FQNEAQ (reference sequence). The source of this sequence is a woman between 18 and 70 years old with a cervical HPV16 infection that either progressed to CIN3+ or cleared (not recorded which). The rearrangement uses TRBV7-9 and TRBJ1-1; weak D call: TRBD1 (6 bases). Sequenced material: blood buffy coat. CDR3 loop: CASSLPPGAGAFF. The sequenced part of the CDR3 DNA is TGTGCCAGCAGCTTACCCCCAGGGGCTGGA.